This TCR beta chain was sequenced for a study of PD-1 blockade in classical Hodgkin lymphoma. Study outcomes and limitations: After ASCT, patients who started nivolumab under 1 year later were excluded. In CD4+ cells, TCR diversity went up significantly by C4D1, but in CD8+ cells it did not. Complete responders' baseline diversity resembled that of newly diagnosed patients. Why repertoires differed is undefined; disease activity or prior therapy possibly contributed.

The CDR3 runs 16 residues. Trimming at V came to 1 base and at J to 0 bases, leaving 8 bases not matched to a gene. Germline V gene lookup returns CDR1 SQVTM and CDR2 ANQGSEA. The table came from immunoSEQ multiplex PCR; TCRdb's copy has only in-frame clones and leaves some out. The sample comprises about 33,000 clones, 70% to 80% of which are singletons, and approximately 4% rests with the top ten. Worth noting for this clone: What it binds is not known.

This sample's time point: cycle 4 day 1 (C4D1), after more than 5 weeks of nivolumab. All patients experienced relapse after autologous stem cell transplantation, and brentuximab vedotin exposure was variable. This sequence joins TRBV29-1 and TRBJ2-7; 8 bases line up with TRBD1. The sample consisted of peripheral blood mononuclear cells (PBMCs), taken before the fourth cycle of nivolumab. This receptor was taken from a human donor with classical Hodgkin lymphoma. CDR3 protein: CSVEVTGGIGSYEQYF. The CDR3 bases are TGCAGCGTTGAAGTTACAGGGGGAATTGGCTCCTACGAGCAGTACTTC.